This TCR beta chain was found in a study of T cell repertoires in cytomegalovirus infection. At the level of the study: Public TCR beta signatures provided an indication of both CMV infection and a matching HLA type. Whole-study results and caveats: Pooled public TCR beta family frequency picked out CMV carriers with the relevant HLA.

One entry per CDR3 protein results from TCRdb running MiXCR on the reads. The table lists some 400,000 distinct CDR3 sequences, approximately 31% of them singletons. This clonotype has a handful of counts. The antigen is undetermined. The sample comprised PBMCs. The sequence was collected from a human donor in good health (CMV status not recorded). Some clones in this sample may be carry-over from other donors' samples.

CDR3 sequence: CASSYSNPWEFQSPLHF. DNA for the CDR3: TGTGCCAGCAGTTACTCGAACCCCTGGGAGTTTCAATCACCCCTCCACTTT. The gene calls are TRBV6-5 and TRBJ1-6; no definite D call. CDR1 is MNHEY and CDR2 is SVGAGI in the germline V gene. V gave up 0 bases and J gave up 10 bases, with 19 bases separating them. This CDR3 is 17 amino acids long.